A single sample gave rise to the 27 T cell receptor beta chains below, sequenced in a study of T cells in localized non-small cell lung cancer. The repertoire was sequenced with immunoSEQ multiplex PCR; TCRdb's copy has only in-frame clones and lacks some. The data show 45,000 to 55,000 clones, with roughly 88% seen just once and over 15% held by the top ten. The sequenced sample was peripheral blood, obtained before any cancer treatment. The receptor set was obtained from a male donor aged 60 or older with stage III squamous cell lung carcinoma.

The chain carries TRBV6-5 and TRBJ2-3, with a weak D call TRBD2 (5 bases). Per germline, CDR1 MNHEY and CDR2 SVGAGI. This CDR3 comprises 15 residues. V was shortened by 4 bases and J by 4 bases, with 15 bases between the two germline ends. Here the CDR3 reads CASSSRTAGADTQYF. The CDR3 DNA is TGTGCCAGCAGTTCACGGACTGCCGGCGCAGATACGCAGTATTTT.

This clone was counted a single time. V usage is TRBV28 and J usage is TRBJ1-6, with D possibly matching TRBD1 (5 bases). The germline V and J ends were trimmed by 4 bases and 6 bases, with 13 bases remaining between them. The CDR3 extends over 15 amino acids. Germline CDR1 reads MDHEN; CDR2 reads SYDVKM. CDR3 bases: TGTGCCAGCAGTTCTCGACAGTACCCTAATTCACCCCTCCACTTT. Its translation is CASSSRQYPNSPLHF. The whole variable domain, filled in from reference TRBV28 and TRBJ1-6, reads DVKVTQSSRYLVKRTGEKVFLECVQDMDHENMFWYRQDPGLGLRLIYFSYDVKMKEKGDIPEGYSVSREKKERFSLILESASTNQTSMYLCASSSRQYPNSPLHFGNGTRLTVT.

The V call is TRBV7-2, the J call TRBJ2-2; D gene unclear. Germline lookup yields CDR1 SGHTA and CDR2 FQGNSA. Trimming pared 5 bases from V and 3 bases from J, leaving 13 bases between. There are 15 residues in the CDR3. Written as DNA, the CDR3 is TGTGCCAGCAGCCCCCTCCGGCAGGACACCGGGGAGCTGTTTTTT. This translates into CASSPLRQDTGELFF.

The CDR3 sequence is CASSLGPRGATNEKLFF. For the CDR3, the DNA is TGTGCCAGCAGCTTAGGTCCTAGGGGTGCAACTAATGAAAAACTGTTTTTT. The chain uses TRBV7-8 and TRBJ1-4; perhaps TRBD1 as D (5 bases). V was trimmed by 1 base and J by 0 bases, leaving 12 bases between them. The CDR3 has 17 residues. The V gene's germline CDR1 is SGHVS and CDR2 FQNEAQ.

V gene TRBV13 combines with J gene TRBJ2-1; 8 bases are shared with TRBD2. The length of the CDR3 is 15 residues. J gave up 2 bases and V 5 bases, and 5 bases lay outside the gene matches. Germline-derived CDR1 and CDR2 are PRHDT and FYEKMQ (reference sequence). The CDR3 sequence is CASSPILAAYNEQFF. DNA for the CDR3: TGTGCCAGCAGCCCTATACTAGCGGCCTACAATGAGCAGTTCTTC.

The V gene is TRBV6-6, the J gene TRBJ2-3; D perhaps matches TRBD2 (6 bases). V was shortened by 5 bases and J by 2 bases, with 14 bases between the two germline ends. The CDR3 consists of 15 residues. Germline V CDR1 and CDR2: MNHNY, SVGAGI (reference sequence). DNA for the CDR3: TGTGCCAGCAGTCCACGGGGCGGGAACACAGATACGCAGTATTTT. This sequence encodes CASSPRGGNTDTQYF.

The chain couples TRBV2 to TRBJ2-5, with D perhaps given as TRBD1 or TRBD2 (6 bases each). The J call may be faulty, since TRBJ2-7 better matches the DNA end. This CDR3 is built from 14 residues. Germline values: CDR1 SNHLY, CDR2 FYNNEI. As DNA, the CDR3 is TGTGCCAGCCTGTTACAGGGAGGCCTCGGCGAGCAGTACTTC. Protein sequence: CASLLQGGLGEQYF.

In this sample, this clone turned up once. V gene TRBV7-2 combines with J gene TRBJ2-5; 10 bases align to TRBD1. The CDR3 is made up of 16 amino acids. Losses at the gene ends were 3 bases for V and 5 bases for J; bases not matched to a gene: 9. Germline lookup yields CDR1 SGHTA and CDR2 FQGNSA. The CDR3 sequence is CASSFRQGARRETQYF. CDR3 DNA sequence: TGTGCCAGCAGCTTCAGACAGGGGGCCCGGCGGGAGACCCAGTACTTC.

V gene TRBV27 combines with J gene TRBJ1-2, with unresolved D. Trimming removed 4 bases from V and 4 bases from J, with 10 bases in between. CDR1 MNHEY and CDR2 SMNVEV come from the germline V gene (reference sequence). The CDR3 extends over 13 amino acids. CDR3 coding DNA: TGTGCCAGCAGTTCGCGGGAGGGCTATGGCTACACCTTC. As protein: CASSSREGYGYTF.

This rearrangement joins TRBV5-4 to TRBJ2-3; TRBD2 agrees at 13 bases. CDR3 size: 16 residues. Germline V lookup: CDR1 SGHNT, CDR2 YYREEE (reference sequence). V shed 0 bases and J 5 bases; nucleotides not matched to a gene: 3. Here the CDR3 DNA reads TGTGCCAGCAGCTTGGGACTAGCGGGGGGTGAAGATACGCAGTATTTT. Translating gives CASSLGLAGGEDTQYF.

The V call is TRBV30, the J call TRBJ1-5, with TRBD1 as a possible D gene (6 bases). The germline gives CDR1 GTSNPN, CDR2 SVGIG (reference sequence). V was trimmed by 1 base and J by 7 bases, leaving 11 bases between them. CDR3 length equals 13 residues. The CDR3 region has the DNA TGTGCCTGGAGTGAAACGGGGGCCCAGCCCCAGCATTTT. Its protein product is CAWSETGAQPQHF.

The rearrangement links TRBV7-9 to TRBJ1-5, with D tentatively TRBD1 (5 bases). This CDR3 is 15 amino acids long. The germline V gene encodes CDR1 SEHNR and CDR2 FQNEAQ (reference sequence). Trimming took off 1 base at V and 7 bases at J, with 14 bases between the two ends. The CDR3: CASSLVGGAGQPQHF. CDR3 nucleotide sequence: TGTGCCAGCAGCTTAGTAGGAGGGGCTGGGCAGCCCCAGCATTTT.

The V and J genes are TRBV7-6 and TRBJ2-7; maybe TRBD2 (5 bases). V was trimmed by 0 bases and J by 2 bases, leaving 11 bases between them. The germline CDR1 and CDR2 sequences are SGHVS and FNYEAQ. The CDR3 extends over 15 amino acids. The CDR3 DNA follows: TGTGCCAGCAGCTTAGCGGCTAGCCCCACCTACGAGCAGTACTTC. Translating it yields CASSLAASPTYEQYF.

The chain links TRBV11-1 to TRBJ2-7; 9 positions agree with TRBD1. CDR1 and CDR2 from the germline V gene are SGHAT and FQDESV (reference sequence). The V gene end was trimmed by 5 bases and the J gene end by 6 bases; junction bases not matched to a gene: 11. This CDR3 region has 15 residues. Here the CDR3 DNA reads TGTGCCAGCAGCGAGACCGGGACAGGGACTGGCGAGCAGTACTTC. Its protein product is CASSETGTGTGEQYF.

V is TRBV4-2 and J is TRBJ1-2, with D unresolved. The CDR3 spans 16 residues. Trimming shortened V by 5 bases and J by 1 base, and 17 bases separated the two germline ends. The germline CDR1 and CDR2 sequences are LGHNA and YNFKEQ. The CDR3 nucleotides read TGTGCCAGCAGCGCTCGACCGGGAGAGCTTAACTATGGCTACACCTTC. It codes for CASSARPGELNYGYTF.

The rearrangement links TRBV4-3 to TRBJ2-3; 12 bases align to TRBD2. Germline V gene data show CDR1 as LGHNA and CDR2 as YSLEER. After removal of 5 bases from V and 0 bases from J, the junction contained 12 bases not matched to a gene. This CDR3 region has 19 residues. CDR3 in DNA: TGCGCCAGCAGCTACCGAGGCCCTAGCGGGGGGGGGAGCACAGATACGCAGTATTTT. Protein: CASSYRGPSGGGSTDTQYF.

The table lists this clone with a count of one. The rearrangement uses TRBV6-5 and TRBJ2-1; 7 positions agree with TRBD2. After removal of 7 bases from V and 7 bases from J, the junction contained 13 bases not matched to a gene. The CDR3 contains 15 residues. Germline-derived CDR1 and CDR2 are MNHEY and SVGAGI. CDR3 loop: CASMSLRERGNEQFF. As DNA, the CDR3 is TGTGCCAGCATGTCTCTGCGGGAGAGAGGGAATGAGCAGTTCTTC.

V usage is TRBV4-2 and J usage is TRBJ1-5; D gene unclear. Germline V gene sequence: CDR1 LGHNA, CDR2 YNFKEQ. This CDR3 has 15 amino acids. V lost 1 base to trimming and J lost 0 bases, with 7 bases between them. CDR3 loop: CASSQGSYSNQPQHF. In nucleotides, the CDR3 is TGTGCCAGCAGCCAAGGTTCCTATAGCAATCAGCCCCAGCATTTT.

V gene TRBV6-7 combines with J gene TRBJ2-7, with TRBD1 matching 7 bases. TRBV6-7 is an ORF, and what it does is uncertain. The CDR3 has 16 residues. V shed 2 bases and J 3 bases; nucleotides not matched to a gene: 10. The CDR3 here is CASSYPRKGTDYEQYF. CDR3 nucleotides: TGTGCCAGCAGTTACCCGAGAAAGGGGACAGACTACGAGCAGTACTTC.

The chain couples TRBV10-3 to TRBJ2-1, with 14 bases aligning to TRBD2. Germline V gene sequence: CDR1 ENHRY, CDR2 SYGVKD. The CDR3 extends over 14 amino acids. The V segment lost 8 bases and the J segment 10 bases; nucleotides outside the gene matches: 7. CDR3: CAIAGTSGRGEQFF. The CDR3 DNA reads as TGTGCCATCGCCGGGACTAGCGGGAGAGGGGAGCAGTTCTTC.

This clone was picked up a small number of times. V and J are TRBV7-9 and TRBJ2-3; unclear D gene. V was trimmed by 1 base and J by 3 bases, leaving 17 bases between them. The germline gives CDR1 SEHNR, CDR2 FQNEAQ (reference sequence). The CDR3 has 17 residues. The CDR3 sequence: CASSLGGSSYLTDTQYF. The CDR3 DNA sequence: TGTGCCAGCAGCTTAGGAGGCAGCAGTTATCTGACAGATACGCAGTATTTT.

V and J are TRBV5-4 and TRBJ2-7; TRBD2 is a possible D gene (7 bases). The germline V gene has CDR1 SGHNT and CDR2 YYREEE (reference sequence). CDR3 length equals 14 residues. V lost 5 bases and J 2 bases, leaving 14 bases between the germline ends. The CDR3 reads CASREGGATYEQYF. The CDR3 coding sequence is TGTGCCAGCAGGGAGGGGGGGGCTACCTACGAGCAGTACTTC.

This rearrangement joins TRBV30 to TRBJ1-6; 7 nucleotides match TRBD1. Germline V gene sequence: CDR1 GTSNPN, CDR2 SVGIG (reference sequence). V shed 5 bases and J 11 bases; nucleotides not matched to a gene: 12. The CDR3 totals 14 residues. As DNA, the CDR3 is TGTGCCTGGGAGACAGGGAAGGAGGGCGCACCCCTCCACTTT. It translates to CAWETGKEGAPLHF. Full variable domain (outside the CDR3, taken from reference TRBV30 and TRBJ1-6): SQTIHQWPATLVQPVGSPLSLECTVEGTSNPNLYWYRQAAGRGLQLLFYSVGIGQISSEVPQNLSASRPQDRQFILSSKKLLLSDSGFYLCAWETGKEGAPLHFGNGTRLTVT.

V usage is TRBV2 and J usage is TRBJ2-5; 10 nucleotides align to TRBD2. The CDR3 is 15 amino acids. CDR1 and CDR2 (germline): SNHLY, FYNNEI. After removal of 9 bases from V and 1 base from J, the junction contained 8 bases not matched to a gene. DNA for the CDR3: TGTGCCAGTGAGGGAGCGGGGGGGGTCCAAGAGACCCAGTACTTC. It specifies CASEGAGGVQETQYF.

V is TRBV5-1 and J is TRBJ2-2; 7 positions match TRBD2. Germline lookup yields CDR1 SGHRS and CDR2 YFSETQ. J lost 8 bases, V lost 2 bases, and 9 bases had no gene match. This CDR3 is built from 15 residues. CDR3 amino acids: CASSFGLVRFGELFF. The CDR3 bases are TGCGCCAGCAGCTTTGGACTAGTTCGGTTTGGGGAGCTGTTTTTT. Based on the CDR3 plus reference TRBV5-1 and TRBJ2-2, the full variable domain is KAGVTQTPRYLIKTRGQQVTLSCSPISGHRSVSWYQQTPGQGLQFLFEYFSETQRNKGNFPGRFSGRQFSNSRSEMNVSTLELGDSALYLCASSFGLVRFGELFFGEGSRLTVL.

The chain employs TRBV30 and TRBJ2-5, with 8 bases lining up with TRBD2. Germline CDR1 GTSNPN, CDR2 SVGIG (reference sequence). The CDR3 length is 16 residues. The V gene end was trimmed by 0 bases and the J gene end by 5 bases; junction bases not matched to a gene: 11. CDR3 amino acids: CAWSVLSGGPGETQYF. The CDR3 region has the DNA TGTGCCTGGAGTGTATTGTCGGGGGGGCCTGGGGAGACCCAGTACTTC.

V is TRBV9 and J is TRBJ1-6, with D perhaps matching TRBD1 (5 bases). The CDR3 sequence is 15 residues long. Per the germline V gene, CDR1 is SGDLS and CDR2 is YYNGEE. Trimming removed 3 bases at V and 6 bases at J, with 13 bases between. As DNA, the CDR3 is TGTGCCAGCAGCGCCTCCGGGGCAGGTAATTCACCCCTCCACTTT. Translation: CASSASGAGNSPLHF.